The subject of this entry is one TCR beta chain. The antigen remains undetermined. V lost 0 bases and J 1 base, leaving 7 bases between the germline ends. Germline assignment: CDR1 LGHDT and CDR2 YNNKEL (reference sequence). The CDR3 loop spans 16 amino acids. A 10-day culture period preceded the isolation of CD4+ T cells. The participants, recipients of two vaccine doses, got either BNT162b2 or mRNA-1273. The sample originates from a study of vaccination effects on CD4 cells after COVID-19. Method: immunoSEQ multiplex PCR; TCRdb's copy keeps in-frame clones and lacks some. Counted here are more than 60,000 clones, around 74% occurring once; the ten biggest clones make up about 2.3%.

The chain joins TRBV3-1 (or the pseudogene TRBV3-2) to TRBJ2-6; D gene uncertain. The sequencing used CD4+ T cells from PBMCs cultured without peptide, collected after COVID-19 vaccination. This TCR was sampled from a human donor who received a COVID-19 vaccine. The CDR3 nucleotides are TGTGCCAGCAGCCAAGAGTGGTGGTCTGGGGCCAACGTCCTGACTTTC. It encodes CASSQEWWSGANVLTF.